The TCR beta chain under discussion was sequenced for a study of vaccination effects on CD4 cells after COVID-19. After removal of 0 bases from V and 10 bases from J, the junction contained 9 bases not matched to a gene. This CDR3 has 17 residues. Germline CDR1 and CDR2: MNHNS and SASEGT. In the ViraFEST assay, antigen-specific CD4+ clonotypes were identified by expansion after peptide-pool stimulation. With roughly 10 days of culture completed, CD4+ T cells were isolated. With around 9.4 ug/ml peptides and around 9.6 IU/ml IL-2, fewer than 2.5 million PBMC per well were cultured. Of note for this clone: What it recognizes is unknown.

The protocol was immunoSEQ multiplex PCR, while the TCRdb copy is restricted to in-frame clones and leaves out a portion. The table lists roughly 20,000 clones, around 70% of them singletons. The TCR was taken from a human donor who received a COVID-19 vaccine. The source material was CD4+ T cells from PBMCs cultured with HCoV-229E spike peptides, sampled before COVID-19 vaccination. The chain employs TRBV6-1 and TRBJ2-2; 12 bases fit TRBD2. The CDR3 is CASSEAWASGGAVELFF. The CDR3 DNA sequence: TGTGCCAGCAGTGAAGCCTGGGCTAGCGGGGGGGCCGTGGAGCTGTTTTTT.